These T cell receptor beta chains were read from a single sample in a study of CD8+ T cells in alopecia areata. TCRdb keeps only in-frame clones here, not all; method: immunoSEQ multiplex PCR. The sample lists roughly 75,000 clones, roughly 60% seen once, with approximately 15% in the top ten. The specimen comprised CD8+ T cells sorted from blood, sampled at week 0. These receptors were taken from a human donor with alopecia areata. The CDR3 runs from the conserved cysteine through the conserved F or W. D genes are given only for firm matches. Where a row states a size, it is once, few, many or the class of an expanded clone; other rows omit it.

CDR3nt: TGTGCCAGCAGCCGGGGACAGGGTAAGGAACGGTTTGAAGCTTTCTTT
CDR3aa: CASSRGQGKERFEAFF
j_gene: TRBJ1-1
v_gene: TRBV13
abundance: -
d_gene: TRBD1

CDR3nt: TGCAGCGTTGAACAGGGGGGAGTCTACGAGCAGTACTTC
CDR3aa: CSVEQGGVYEQYF
j_gene: TRBJ2-7
v_gene: TRBV29-1
abundance: few
d_gene: -

CDR3nt: TGTGCCAGCAGCTCGACAGTCCTTGAAGCTTTCTTT
CDR3aa: CASSSTVLEAFF
j_gene: TRBJ1-1
v_gene: TRBV11-2
abundance: few
d_gene: -

CDR3nt: TGTGCCAGCAGCTTAATAGGGGTAGGAGAGACCCAGTACTTC
CDR3aa: CASSLIGVGETQYF
j_gene: TRBJ2-5
v_gene: TRBV7-3
abundance: -
d_gene: -

CDR3nt: TGTGCCAGCAGTCCTAGCTCCTACAATGAGCAGTTCTTC
CDR3aa: CASSPSSYNEQFF
j_gene: TRBJ2-1
v_gene: TRBV5-4
abundance: -
d_gene: -

CDR3nt: TGTGCCTGGAGCCCGGGGCAGGCGGTGAAGGGCTACACCTTC
CDR3aa: CAWSPGQAVKGYTF
j_gene: TRBJ1-2
v_gene: TRBV30
abundance: -
d_gene: -

CDR3nt: TGCAGCGTTGAGGAGGACAGGGCGAGAGAGACCCAGTACTTC
CDR3aa: CSVEEDRARETQYF
j_gene: TRBJ2-5
v_gene: TRBV29-1
abundance: -
d_gene: TRBD1

CDR3nt: TGCGCCAGCAGCTTGGGTATAGGACAAGAGACCCAGTACTTC
CDR3aa: CASSLGIGQETQYF
j_gene: TRBJ2-5
v_gene: TRBV5-1
abundance: -
d_gene: -

CDR3nt: TGCAGCGTTCCCTCGGCGGGAGGCAGGAATGAGCAGTTCTTC
CDR3aa: CSVPSAGGRNEQFF
j_gene: TRBJ2-1
v_gene: TRBV29-1
abundance: -
d_gene: TRBD2

CDR3nt: TGCGCCAGCAGCCAATGGCACTTACGGGGACAGCCCCAGCATTTT
CDR3aa: CASSQWHLRGQPQHF
j_gene: TRBJ1-5
v_gene: TRBV4-1
abundance: few
d_gene: -

CDR3nt: TGTGCCAGCAGTTCCATCCCGGCCCCCATAGACTACGAGCAGTACTTC
CDR3aa: CASSSIPAPIDYEQYF
j_gene: TRBJ2-7
v_gene: TRBV27
abundance: -
d_gene: -

CDR3nt: TGCAGCGTTAGGACAGGGGGCAACGAGCAGTACTTC
CDR3aa: CSVRTGGNEQYF
j_gene: TRBJ2-7
v_gene: TRBV29-1
abundance: -
d_gene: TRBD1

CDR3nt: TGTGCCAGCAGCTTCCCCGCGAGCTACGAGCAGTACTTC
CDR3aa: CASSFPASYEQYF
j_gene: TRBJ2-7
v_gene: TRBV7-9
abundance: -
d_gene: -

CDR3nt: TGCAGCGTCGCTACTGGACAGGGAGCCTCGGATACGCAGTATTTT
CDR3aa: CSVATGQGASDTQYF
j_gene: TRBJ2-3
v_gene: TRBV29-1
abundance: -
d_gene: TRBD1

CDR3nt: TGTGCCAGCAGCTTAGATCCCACGTTCTCCTACGAGCAGTACTTC
CDR3aa: CASSLDPTFSYEQYF
j_gene: TRBJ2-7
v_gene: TRBV5-8
abundance: many
d_gene: -

CDR3nt: TGTGCCAGCAGTCATACAGGTTACTCTGGGGCCAACGTCCTGACTTTC
CDR3aa: CASSHTGYSGANVLTF
j_gene: TRBJ2-6
v_gene: TRBV6-6
abundance: -
d_gene: -

CDR3nt: TGCAGCGGCCAGTCGACAGGGGAAGTTGGCTACACCTTC
CDR3aa: CSGQSTGEVGYTF
j_gene: TRBJ1-2
v_gene: TRBV29-1
abundance: -
d_gene: TRBD1

CDR3nt: TGCGCCAGCAGCAACAGGCAGACCTACGAGCAGTACTTC
CDR3aa: CASSNRQTYEQYF
j_gene: TRBJ2-7
v_gene: TRBV5-1
abundance: -
d_gene: -

CDR3nt: TGCGCCAGCACCGGCGGGGGACCGAACACCGGGGAGCTGTTTTTT
CDR3aa: CASTGGGPNTGELFF
j_gene: TRBJ2-2
v_gene: TRBV4-1
abundance: -
d_gene: TRBD2

CDR3nt: TGTGCCATCAGTGAGGCCCTGGATAGCTACGAGCAGTACTTC
CDR3aa: CAISEALDSYEQYF
j_gene: TRBJ2-7
v_gene: TRBV10-3
abundance: -
d_gene: -